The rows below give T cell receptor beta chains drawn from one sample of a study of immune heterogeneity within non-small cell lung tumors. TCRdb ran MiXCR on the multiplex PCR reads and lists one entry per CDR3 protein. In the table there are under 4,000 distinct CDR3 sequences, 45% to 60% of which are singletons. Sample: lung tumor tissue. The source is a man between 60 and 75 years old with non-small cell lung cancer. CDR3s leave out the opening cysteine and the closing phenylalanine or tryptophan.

ASSYGLGAYEQY,TRBV7-2,TRBJ2-7
ASTSPGTGGNSPLH,TRBV27,TRBJ1-6
ATSDSGTSGSLSYEQY,TRBV24-1,TRBJ2-7
ASSVVAGSSYNEQF,TRBV9,TRBJ2-1
AWSRGAGKAF,TRBV30,TRBJ1-1
ASSNSYGYT,TRBV28,TRBJ1-2
ASSLNGWGQETQY,TRBV11-2,TRBJ2-5
ASSLLGTETQY,TRBV11-2,TRBJ2-5
ASSLWTGLANEQF,TRBV28,TRBJ2-1
ASTHPGQLNTEAF,TRBV12-3/TRBV12-4,TRBJ1-1
AISDGQLNEKLF,TRBV10-3,TRBJ1-4
ASKISGNNSPLH,TRBV28,TRBJ1-6
AWSVNGQNQPQH,TRBV30,TRBJ1-5
ASSRPGVQETQY,TRBV7-9,TRBJ2-5
ASSPSGYEQY,TRBV12-3/TRBV12-4,TRBJ2-7
SAPVRKAGWANYGYT,TRBV20-1,TRBJ1-2
SAVRDTSFYEQY,TRBV20-1,TRBJ2-7
ASRSTGMNTEAF,TRBV6-2/TRBV6-3,TRBJ1-1
ACGQGLGGGYT,TRBV28,TRBJ1-2
ASSWLAGNTGELF,TRBV14,TRBJ2-2
ASSAIGQSTEAF,TRBV9,TRBJ1-1
ASSMGQLNTEAF,TRBV19,TRBJ1-1
SAPTPRLSYEQH,TRBV20-1,TRBJ2-7
ASSYREGRSPLH,TRBV6-1,TRBJ1-6
SASPRDRAMNTEAF,TRBV20-1,TRBJ1-1
ASSVGGNQETQY,TRBV9,TRBJ2-5
ASRRSTGTPPTEQY,TRBV12-3/TRBV12-4,TRBJ2-7
ASSGQFNQPQH,TRBV6-1,TRBJ1-5
ASSHYHNEKF,TRBV2,TRBJ2-1
ASSDTSGTSDEQF,TRBV6-1,TRBJ2-1
SASGQGNQPQH,TRBV20-1,TRBJ1-5
ASSLDQGSEKLF,TRBV7-2,TRBJ1-4
ASGNDSVTDTQY,TRBV6-4,TRBJ2-3
SAREGGGGYTEAF,TRBV20-1,TRBJ1-1
ASSSHIAGGTGELF,TRBV7-9,TRBJ2-2
ASCLGEKLF,TRBV7-9,TRBJ1-4
ASSGSSDNEQF,TRBV6-4,TRBJ2-1
ASSPRQGWAYGYT,TRBV5-1,TRBJ1-2